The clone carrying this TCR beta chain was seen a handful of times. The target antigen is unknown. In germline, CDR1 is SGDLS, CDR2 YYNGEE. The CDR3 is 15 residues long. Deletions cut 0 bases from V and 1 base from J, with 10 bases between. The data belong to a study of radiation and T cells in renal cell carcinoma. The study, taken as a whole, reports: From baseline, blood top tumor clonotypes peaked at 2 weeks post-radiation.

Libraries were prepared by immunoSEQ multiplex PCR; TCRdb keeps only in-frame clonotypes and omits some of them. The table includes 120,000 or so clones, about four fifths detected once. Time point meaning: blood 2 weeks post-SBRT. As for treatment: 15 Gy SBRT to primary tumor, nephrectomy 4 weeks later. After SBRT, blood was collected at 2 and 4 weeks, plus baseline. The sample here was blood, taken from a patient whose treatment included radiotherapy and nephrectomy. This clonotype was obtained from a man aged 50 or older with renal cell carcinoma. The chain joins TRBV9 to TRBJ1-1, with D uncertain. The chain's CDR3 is CASSVAPHGNTEAFF. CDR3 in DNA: TGTGCCAGCAGCGTAGCTCCGCACGGGAACACTGAAGCTTTCTTT.